This TCR beta chain comes out of a study of cytomegalovirus exposure and HLA in healthy donors. General study points: Investigators reported 164 TCR beta chains as tied to cytomegalovirus. Earlier results showed most TCR beta V segments being productive about 87% or about 30% of the time. In most subjects, TCR beta sequences reportedly gave accurate predictions of HLA-A and HLA-B alleles.

CDR1 LNHDA and CDR2 SQIVND come from the germline V gene (reference sequence). This CDR3 is 15 amino acids long. V dropped 6 bases and J dropped 5 bases, with 17 bases sitting between them. Primers included in the PCR were 60 Vbeta and 13 Jbeta primers. TCRdb's table, derived via immunoSEQ multiplex PCR, lists solely in-frame clones and lacks some. The repertoire holds around 85,000 clones, with less than 85% as singletons. Comment on this clone: Its antigen is undetermined.

The origin of this receptor is a man aged 55-75 years in good health and CMV-seronegative. Input material: PBMCs. V is TRBV19 and J is TRBJ1-5; D uncertain. The CDR3 nucleotides are TGTGCCAGTAGCGACGGGTGGGGAGGCGATCAGCCCCAGCATTTT. It translates to CASSDGWGGDQPQHF.